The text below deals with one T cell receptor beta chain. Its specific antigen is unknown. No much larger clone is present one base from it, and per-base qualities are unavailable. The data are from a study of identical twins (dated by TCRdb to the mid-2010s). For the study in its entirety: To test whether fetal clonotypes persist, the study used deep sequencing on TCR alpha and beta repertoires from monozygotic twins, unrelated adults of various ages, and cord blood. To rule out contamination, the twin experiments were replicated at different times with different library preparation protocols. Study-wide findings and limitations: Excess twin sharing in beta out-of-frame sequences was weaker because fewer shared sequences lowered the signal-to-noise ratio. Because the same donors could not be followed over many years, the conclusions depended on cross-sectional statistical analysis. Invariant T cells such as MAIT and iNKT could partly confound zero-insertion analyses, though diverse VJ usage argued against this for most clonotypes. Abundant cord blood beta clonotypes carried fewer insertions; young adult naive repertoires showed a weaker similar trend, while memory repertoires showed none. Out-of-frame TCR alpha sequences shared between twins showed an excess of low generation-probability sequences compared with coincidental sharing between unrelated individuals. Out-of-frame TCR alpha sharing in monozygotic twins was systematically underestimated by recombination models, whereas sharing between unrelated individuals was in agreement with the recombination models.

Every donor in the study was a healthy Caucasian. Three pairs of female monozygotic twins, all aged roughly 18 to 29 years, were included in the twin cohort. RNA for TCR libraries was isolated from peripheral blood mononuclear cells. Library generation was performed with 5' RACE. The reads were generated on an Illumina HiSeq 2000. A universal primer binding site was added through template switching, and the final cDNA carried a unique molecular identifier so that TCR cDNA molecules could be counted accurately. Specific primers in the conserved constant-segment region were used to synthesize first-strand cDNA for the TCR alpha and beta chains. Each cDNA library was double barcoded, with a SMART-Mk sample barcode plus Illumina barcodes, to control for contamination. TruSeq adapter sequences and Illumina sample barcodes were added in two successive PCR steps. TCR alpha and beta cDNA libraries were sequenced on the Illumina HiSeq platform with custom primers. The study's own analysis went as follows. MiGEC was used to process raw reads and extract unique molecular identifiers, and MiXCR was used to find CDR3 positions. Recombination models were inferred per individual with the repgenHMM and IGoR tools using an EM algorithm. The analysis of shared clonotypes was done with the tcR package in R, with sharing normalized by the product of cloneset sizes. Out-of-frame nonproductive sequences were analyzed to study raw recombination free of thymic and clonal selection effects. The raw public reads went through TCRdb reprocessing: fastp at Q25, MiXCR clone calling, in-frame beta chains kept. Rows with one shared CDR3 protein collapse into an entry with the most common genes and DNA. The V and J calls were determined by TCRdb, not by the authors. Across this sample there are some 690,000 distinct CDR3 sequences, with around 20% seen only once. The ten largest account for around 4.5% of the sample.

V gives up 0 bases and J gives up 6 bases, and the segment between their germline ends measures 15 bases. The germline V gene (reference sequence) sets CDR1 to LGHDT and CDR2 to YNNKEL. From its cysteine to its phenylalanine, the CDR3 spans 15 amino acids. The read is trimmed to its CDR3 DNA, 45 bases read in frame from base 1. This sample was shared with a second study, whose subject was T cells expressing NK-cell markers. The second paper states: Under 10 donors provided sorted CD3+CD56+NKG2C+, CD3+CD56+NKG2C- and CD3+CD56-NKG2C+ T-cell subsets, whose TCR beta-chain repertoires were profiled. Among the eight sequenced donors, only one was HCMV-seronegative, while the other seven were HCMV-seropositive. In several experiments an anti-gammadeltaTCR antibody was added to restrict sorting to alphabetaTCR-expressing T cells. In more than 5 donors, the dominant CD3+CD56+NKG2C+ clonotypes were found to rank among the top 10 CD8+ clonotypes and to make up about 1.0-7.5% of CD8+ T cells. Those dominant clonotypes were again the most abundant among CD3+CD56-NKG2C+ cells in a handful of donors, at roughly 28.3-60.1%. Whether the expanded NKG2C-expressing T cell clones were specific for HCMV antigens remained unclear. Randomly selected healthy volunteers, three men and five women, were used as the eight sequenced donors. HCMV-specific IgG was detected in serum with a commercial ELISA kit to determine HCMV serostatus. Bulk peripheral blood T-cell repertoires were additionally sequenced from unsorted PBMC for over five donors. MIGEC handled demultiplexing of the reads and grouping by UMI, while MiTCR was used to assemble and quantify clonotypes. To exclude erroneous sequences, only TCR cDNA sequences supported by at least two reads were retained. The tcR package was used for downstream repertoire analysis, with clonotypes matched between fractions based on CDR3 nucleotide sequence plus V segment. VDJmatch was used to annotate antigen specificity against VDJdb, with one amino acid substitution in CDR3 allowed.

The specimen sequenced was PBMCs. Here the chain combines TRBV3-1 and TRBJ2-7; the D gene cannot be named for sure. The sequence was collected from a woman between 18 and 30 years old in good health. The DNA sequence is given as TGTGCCAGCAGCCAAGATCCCGCCTGGATTGGCGAGCAGTACTTC. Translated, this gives CASSQDPAWIGEQYF.